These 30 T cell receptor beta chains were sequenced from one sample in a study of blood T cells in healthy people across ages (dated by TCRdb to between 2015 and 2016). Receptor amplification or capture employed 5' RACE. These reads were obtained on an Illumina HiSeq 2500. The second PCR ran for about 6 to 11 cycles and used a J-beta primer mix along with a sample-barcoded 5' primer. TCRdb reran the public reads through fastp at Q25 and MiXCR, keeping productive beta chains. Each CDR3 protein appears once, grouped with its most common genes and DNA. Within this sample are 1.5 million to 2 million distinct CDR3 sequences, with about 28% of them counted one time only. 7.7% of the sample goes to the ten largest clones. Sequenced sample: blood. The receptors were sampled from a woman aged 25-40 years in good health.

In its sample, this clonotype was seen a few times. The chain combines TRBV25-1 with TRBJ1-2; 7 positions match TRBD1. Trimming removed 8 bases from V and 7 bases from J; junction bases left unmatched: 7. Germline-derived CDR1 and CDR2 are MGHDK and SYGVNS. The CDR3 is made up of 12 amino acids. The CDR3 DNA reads TGTGCCAGCCAACAGGGGCGTCGTGGCTACACCTTC. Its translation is CASQQGRRGYTF.

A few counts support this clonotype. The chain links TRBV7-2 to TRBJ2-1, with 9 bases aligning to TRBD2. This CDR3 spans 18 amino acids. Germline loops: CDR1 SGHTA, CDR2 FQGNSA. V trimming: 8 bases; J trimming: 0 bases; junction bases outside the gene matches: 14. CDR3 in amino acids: CASLVASGVQSSYNEQFF. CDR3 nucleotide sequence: TGTGCCAGCCTAGTAGCTAGCGGGGTTCAGAGCTCCTACAATGAGCAGTTCTTC.

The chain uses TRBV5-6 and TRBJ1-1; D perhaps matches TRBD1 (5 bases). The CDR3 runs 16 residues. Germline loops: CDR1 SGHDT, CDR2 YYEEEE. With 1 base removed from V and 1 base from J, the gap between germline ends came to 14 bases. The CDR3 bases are TGTGCCAGCAGCTTGTGGGGGGATTTTGGGAACACTGAAGCTTTCTTT. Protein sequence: CASSLWGDFGNTEAFF.

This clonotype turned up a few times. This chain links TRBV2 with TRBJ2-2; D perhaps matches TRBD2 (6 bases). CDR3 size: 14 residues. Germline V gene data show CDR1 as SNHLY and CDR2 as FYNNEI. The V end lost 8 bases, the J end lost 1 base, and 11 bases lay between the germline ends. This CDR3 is CASSGERNTGELFF. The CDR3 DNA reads TGTGCCAGCTCGGGGGAAAGGAACACCGGGGAGCTGTTTTTT. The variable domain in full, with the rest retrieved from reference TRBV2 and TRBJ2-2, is EPEVTQTPSHQVTQMGQEVILRCVPISNHLYFYWYRQILGQKVEFLVSFYNNEISEKSEIFDDQFSVERPDGSNFTLKIRSTKLEDSAMYFCASSGERNTGELFFGEGSRLTVL.

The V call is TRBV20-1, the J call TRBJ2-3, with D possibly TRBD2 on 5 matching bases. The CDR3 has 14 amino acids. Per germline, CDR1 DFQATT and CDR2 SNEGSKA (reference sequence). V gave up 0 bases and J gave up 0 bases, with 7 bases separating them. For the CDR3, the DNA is TGCAGTGCTAGAGAACTAGTTAGCACAGATACGCAGTATTTT. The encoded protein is CSARELVSTDTQYF.

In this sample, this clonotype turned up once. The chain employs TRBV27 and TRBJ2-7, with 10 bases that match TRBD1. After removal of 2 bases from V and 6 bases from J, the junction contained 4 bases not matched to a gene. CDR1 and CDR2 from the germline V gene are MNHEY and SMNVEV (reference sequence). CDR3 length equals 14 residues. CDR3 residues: CASSLGGQGTEQYF. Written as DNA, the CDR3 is TGTGCCAGCAGTTTAGGGGGACAGGGGACCGAGCAGTACTTC.

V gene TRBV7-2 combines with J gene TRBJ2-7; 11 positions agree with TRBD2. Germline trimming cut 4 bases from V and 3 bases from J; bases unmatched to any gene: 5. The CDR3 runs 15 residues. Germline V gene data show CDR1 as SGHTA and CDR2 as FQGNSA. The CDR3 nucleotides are TGTGCCAGCAGCTCTATAGCGGGAGGGCACTACGAGCAGTACTTC. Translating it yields CASSSIAGGHYEQYF.

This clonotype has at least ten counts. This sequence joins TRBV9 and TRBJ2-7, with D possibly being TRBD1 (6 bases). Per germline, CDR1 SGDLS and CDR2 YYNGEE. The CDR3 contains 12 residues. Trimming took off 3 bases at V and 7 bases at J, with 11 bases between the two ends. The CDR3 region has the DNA TGTGCCAGCAGCGCCAACGGACAGGAGCAGTACTTC. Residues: CASSANGQEQYF.

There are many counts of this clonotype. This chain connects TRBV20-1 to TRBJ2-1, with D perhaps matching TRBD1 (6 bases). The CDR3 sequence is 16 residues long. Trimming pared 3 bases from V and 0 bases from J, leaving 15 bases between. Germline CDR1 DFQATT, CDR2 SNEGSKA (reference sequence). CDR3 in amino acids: CSARTRQADSYNEQFF. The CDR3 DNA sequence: TGCAGTGCTAGGACTCGACAGGCCGACTCCTACAATGAGCAGTTCTTC.

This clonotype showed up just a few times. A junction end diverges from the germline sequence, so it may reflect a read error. CDR3 region: CASSLAPENTEAFF. The DNA of the CDR3 is TGTGCCAGCAGCTTGGCTCCGGAAAACACTGAAGCTTTCTTT. The chain has TRBV5-1 and TRBJ1-1; no definite D call. CDR1 is SGHRS and CDR2 is YFSETQ in the germline V gene. CDR3 length: 14 amino acids.

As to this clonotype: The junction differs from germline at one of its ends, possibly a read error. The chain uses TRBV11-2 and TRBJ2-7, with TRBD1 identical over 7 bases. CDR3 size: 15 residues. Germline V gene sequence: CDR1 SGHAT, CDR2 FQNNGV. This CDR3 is CVSSSTGPSYYEQYF. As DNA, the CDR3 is TGTGTCAGCAGCTCGACAGGGCCCTCCTATTACGAGCAGTACTTC.

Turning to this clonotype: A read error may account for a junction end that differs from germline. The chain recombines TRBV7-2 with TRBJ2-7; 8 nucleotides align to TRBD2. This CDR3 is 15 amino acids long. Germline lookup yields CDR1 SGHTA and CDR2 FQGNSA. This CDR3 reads CASTGHSGGIYERYF. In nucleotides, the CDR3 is TGTGCCAGCACCGGCCACAGCGGGGGTATTTACGAGCGGTACTTC.

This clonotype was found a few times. The CDR3 is CSARDPGRENTEAFF. CDR3 sequence (DNA): TGCAGTGCTAGAGATCCTGGGCGGGAGAACACTGAAGCTTTCTTT. V is TRBV20-1 and J is TRBJ1-1; D is unclear. Trimming removed 0 bases from V and 1 base from J, with 12 bases in between. This CDR3 has 15 amino acids. The germline gives CDR1 DFQATT, CDR2 SNEGSKA (reference sequence).

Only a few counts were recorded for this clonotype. The CDR3 protein is CSASRVYNEQFF. The DNA for the CDR3 is TGCAGTGCTAGTCGAGTCTACAATGAGCAGTTCTTC. The rearrangement links TRBV20-1 to TRBJ2-1; D remains ambiguous. Trimming pared 3 bases from V and 3 bases from J, leaving 6 bases between. The CDR3 length is 12 residues. Germline V gene data show CDR1 as DFQATT and CDR2 as SNEGSKA (reference sequence).

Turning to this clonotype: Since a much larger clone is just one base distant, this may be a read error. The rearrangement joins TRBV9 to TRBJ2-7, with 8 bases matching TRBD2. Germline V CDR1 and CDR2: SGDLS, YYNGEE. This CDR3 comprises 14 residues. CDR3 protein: CAGSVRAGVGEQYF. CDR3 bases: TGTGCCGGCAGCGTAAGAGCGGGAGTGGGCGAGCAGTACTTC.

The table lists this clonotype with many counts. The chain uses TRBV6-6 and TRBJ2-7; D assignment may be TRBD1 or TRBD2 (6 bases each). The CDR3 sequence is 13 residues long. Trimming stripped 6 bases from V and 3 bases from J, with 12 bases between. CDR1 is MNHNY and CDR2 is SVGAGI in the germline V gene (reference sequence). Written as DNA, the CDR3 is TGTGCCAGCAGGCGGGACACATACTACGAGCAGTACTTC. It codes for CASRRDTYYEQYF.

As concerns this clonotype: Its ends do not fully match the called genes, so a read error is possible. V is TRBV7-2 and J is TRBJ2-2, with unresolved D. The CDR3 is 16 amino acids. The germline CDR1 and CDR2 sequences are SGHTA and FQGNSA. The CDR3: CASSPVAGIWTEELFF. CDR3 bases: TGTGCCAGCAGCCCGGTAGCCGGAATTTGGACCGAGGAGCTGTTTTTT.

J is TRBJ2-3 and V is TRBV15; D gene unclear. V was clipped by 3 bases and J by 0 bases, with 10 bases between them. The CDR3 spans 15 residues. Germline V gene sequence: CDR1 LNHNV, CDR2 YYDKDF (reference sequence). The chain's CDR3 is CATSSRVSSTDTQYF. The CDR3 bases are TGTGCCACCAGCAGCCGAGTATCTAGCACAGATACGCAGTATTTT.

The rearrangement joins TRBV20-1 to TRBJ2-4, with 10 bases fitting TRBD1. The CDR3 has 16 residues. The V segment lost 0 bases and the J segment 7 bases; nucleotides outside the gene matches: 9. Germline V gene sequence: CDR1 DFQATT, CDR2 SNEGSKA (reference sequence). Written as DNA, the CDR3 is TGCAGTGCTAGAGACGGGGACAGGGGAAGAGGTAACATTCAGTACTTC. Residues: CSARDGDRGRGNIQYF.

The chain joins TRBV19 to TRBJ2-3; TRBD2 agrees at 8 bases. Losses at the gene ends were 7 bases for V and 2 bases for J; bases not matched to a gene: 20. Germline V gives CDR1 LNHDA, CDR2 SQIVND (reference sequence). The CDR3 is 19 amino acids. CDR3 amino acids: CASTPIAGKGGGYTDTQYF. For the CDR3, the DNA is TGTGCCAGTACGCCAATAGCGGGAAAGGGGGGAGGTTACACAGATACGCAGTATTTT.

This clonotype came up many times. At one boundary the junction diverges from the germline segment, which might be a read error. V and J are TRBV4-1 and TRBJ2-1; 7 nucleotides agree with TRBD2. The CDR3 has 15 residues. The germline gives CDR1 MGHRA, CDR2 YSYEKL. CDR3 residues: CASSPRAGTYNEQFF. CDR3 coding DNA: TGTGCCAGCAGCCCCCGAGCGGGGACCTACAATGAGCAGTTCTTC.

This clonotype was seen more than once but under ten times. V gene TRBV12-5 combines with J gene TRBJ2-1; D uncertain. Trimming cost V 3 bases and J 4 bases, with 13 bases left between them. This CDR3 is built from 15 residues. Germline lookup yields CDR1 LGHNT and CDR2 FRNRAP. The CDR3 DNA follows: TGTGCTAGTGGTTTTCCACGAGCCCCTTACAATGAGCAGTTCTTC. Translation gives CASGFPRAPYNEQFF.

The CDR3 here is CSARTRPLQSETQYF. CDR3 nucleotides: TGCAGTGCTAGAACTAGGCCCTTACAGTCGGAGACCCAGTACTTC. The rearrangement joins TRBV20-1 to TRBJ2-5, with D perhaps TRBD2 (5 bases). Between the trimmed V and J ends, which lost 2 bases and 5 bases, there was a span of 18 bases. CDR1 and CDR2 (germline): DFQATT, SNEGSKA (reference sequence). CDR3 length equals 15 residues.

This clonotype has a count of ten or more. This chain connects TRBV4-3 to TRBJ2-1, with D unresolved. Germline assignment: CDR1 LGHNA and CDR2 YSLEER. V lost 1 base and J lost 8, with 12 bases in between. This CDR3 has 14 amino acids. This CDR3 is CASSQVLSRHEQFF. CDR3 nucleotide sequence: TGCGCCAGCAGCCAAGTCCTAAGTAGGCATGAGCAGTTCTTC.

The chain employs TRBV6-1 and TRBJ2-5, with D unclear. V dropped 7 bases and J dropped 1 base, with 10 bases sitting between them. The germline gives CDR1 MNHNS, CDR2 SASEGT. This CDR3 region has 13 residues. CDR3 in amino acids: CASTETFQETQYF. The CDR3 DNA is TGTGCCAGCACCGAGACCTTCCAAGAGACCCAGTACTTC.

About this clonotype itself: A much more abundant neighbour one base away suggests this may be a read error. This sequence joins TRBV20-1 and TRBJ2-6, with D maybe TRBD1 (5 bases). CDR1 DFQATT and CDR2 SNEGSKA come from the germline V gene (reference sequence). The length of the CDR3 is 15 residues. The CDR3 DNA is TGCAGTGCTAGAGGAGGAGCTGCTGGGGCCAACGTCCCGACTTTC. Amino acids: CSARGGAAGANVPTF.

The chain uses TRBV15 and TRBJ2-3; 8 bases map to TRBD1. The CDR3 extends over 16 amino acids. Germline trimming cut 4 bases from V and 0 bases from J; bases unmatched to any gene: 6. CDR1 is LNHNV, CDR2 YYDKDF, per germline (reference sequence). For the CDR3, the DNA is TGTGCCACCAGCACCAGGACAGGGATCAGCACAGATACGCAGTATTTT. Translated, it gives CATSTRTGISTDTQYF.

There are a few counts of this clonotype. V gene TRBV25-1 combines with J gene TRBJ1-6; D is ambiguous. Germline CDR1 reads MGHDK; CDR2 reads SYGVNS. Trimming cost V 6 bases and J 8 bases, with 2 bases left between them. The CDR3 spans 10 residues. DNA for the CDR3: TGTGCCAGCAGCCATTCACCCCTCCACTTT. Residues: CASSHSPLHF.

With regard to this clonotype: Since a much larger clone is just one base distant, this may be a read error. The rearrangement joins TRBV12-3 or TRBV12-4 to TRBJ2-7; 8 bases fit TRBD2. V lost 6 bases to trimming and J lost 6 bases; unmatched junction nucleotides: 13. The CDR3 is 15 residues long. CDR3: CASSLGRVGGGEQYF. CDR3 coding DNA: TGTGCCAGCAGCCTCGGGAGGGTCGGCGGTGGCGAGCAGTACTTC.

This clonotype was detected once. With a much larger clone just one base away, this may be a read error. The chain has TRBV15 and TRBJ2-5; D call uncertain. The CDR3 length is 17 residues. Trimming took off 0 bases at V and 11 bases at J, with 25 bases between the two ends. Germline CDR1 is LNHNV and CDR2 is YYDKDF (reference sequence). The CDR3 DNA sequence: TGTGCCACCAGCAGAGATCTCGGGTCCGCCCGGATCGGTGAGCAGTACTTC. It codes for CATSRDLGSARIGEQYF.